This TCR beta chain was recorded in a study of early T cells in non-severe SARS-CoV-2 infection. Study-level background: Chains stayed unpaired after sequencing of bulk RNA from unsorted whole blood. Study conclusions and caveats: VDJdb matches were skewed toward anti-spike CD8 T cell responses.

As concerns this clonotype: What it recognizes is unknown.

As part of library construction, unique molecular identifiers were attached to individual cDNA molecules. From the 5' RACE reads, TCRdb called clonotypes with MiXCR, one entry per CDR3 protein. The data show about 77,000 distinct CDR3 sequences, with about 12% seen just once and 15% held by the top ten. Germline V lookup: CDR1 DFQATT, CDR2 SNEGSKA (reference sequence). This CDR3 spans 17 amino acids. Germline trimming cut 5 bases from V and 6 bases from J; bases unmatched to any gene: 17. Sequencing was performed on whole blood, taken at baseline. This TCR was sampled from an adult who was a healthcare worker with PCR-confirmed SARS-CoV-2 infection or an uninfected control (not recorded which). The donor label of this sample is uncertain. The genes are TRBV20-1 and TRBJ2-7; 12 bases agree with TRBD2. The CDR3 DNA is TGCAGTGCTCAAAGCGGGCTAGCGGGGGGGCCGAATTCCGAGCAGTACTTC. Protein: CSAQSGLAGGPNSEQYF.